The 9 T cell receptor beta chains presented below share a single source sample, sequenced in a study of T-cell memory formation after mild COVID-19 (dated by TCRdb to about 2021). The library was prepared using 5' RACE. The instrument was an Illumina NovaSeq 6000. Using fastp trimming at Q25 and MiXCR clonotype assembly, TCRdb reanalyzed the public sequencing data and kept in-frame beta chains. A single entry per CDR3 protein holds the most common genes and DNA from its merged rows. The sample table contains roughly 580,000 distinct CDR3 sequences; only one count was recorded for more than 15% of them. The ten largest clones represent about 12% of the sample. Sequencing was performed on PBMCs or a T cell subset sorted from them (not recorded which). The receptors were sampled from an adult woman who had mild COVID-19 (a few samples of this study predate the infection). The sample titles of this study are shuffled in the database, so cell type and time point are left out; the donor was told from shared clones.

This clonotype was seen a few times. The chain joins TRBV29-1 to TRBJ1-1; D is unclear. V gave up 6 bases and J gave up 8 bases, with 16 bases separating them. Germline CDR1 reads SQVTM; CDR2 reads ANQGSEA. The CDR3 extends over 12 amino acids. In DNA form, the CDR3 reads TGCAGCGTCTACTCCGGGGAACCCGAAGCTTTCTTT. This encodes CSVYSGEPEAFF.

Regarding this clonotype: One end of the junction fails to match germline, which may point to a read error. V gene TRBV4-2 combines with J gene TRBJ2-1, with 10 positions matching TRBD2. The germline V gene encodes CDR1 LGHNA and CDR2 YNFKEQ. The CDR3 consists of 11 residues. CDR3 loop: CASSQSGTSDF. CDR3 sequence (DNA): TGTGCCAGCAGCCAAAGCGGGACTAGCGATTTC.

The V and J genes are TRBV12-3 or TRBV12-4 and TRBJ1-3; D gene ambiguous. V was clipped by 5 bases and J by 0 bases, with 14 bases between them. This CDR3 is built from 16 residues. CDR3 DNA: TGTGCCAGCAGTCTCGATCAACTACTCTCTGGAAACACCATATATTTT. This sequence encodes CASSLDQLLSGNTIYF.

This clonotype was detected only a few times. The chain is built from TRBV21-1 and TRBJ2-7. TRBV21-1 is listed as a pseudogene. The CDR3 length is 13 residues. The CDR3 region is CASLTDLSYEQYF. Here the CDR3 DNA reads TGTGCCAGTCTTACAGACCTCTCCTACGAGCAGTACTTC.

The V call is TRBV5-1, the J call TRBJ1-1, with D perhaps matching TRBD1 (6 bases). V dropped 4 bases and J dropped 3 bases, with 16 bases sitting between them. The CDR3 spans 15 residues. CDR1 SGHRS and CDR2 YFSETQ come from the germline V gene. CDR3 region: CASSPGQGLYTEAFF. CDR3 DNA sequence: TGCGCCAGCAGCCCGGGCCAGGGGCTTTACACTGAAGCTTTCTTT.

The rearrangement links TRBV11-2 to TRBJ2-1; D gene uncertain. Deletions cut 1 base from V and 4 bases from J, with 14 bases between. The germline V gene encodes CDR1 SGHAT and CDR2 FQNNGV. The CDR3 runs 16 residues. CDR3 in DNA: TGTGCCAGCAGCTTAGTTTGGCTATCAAGGTACAATGAGCAGTTCTTC. It codes for CASSLVWLSRYNEQFF.

The chain combines TRBV18 with TRBJ1-5; D may be TRBD1 (5 bases). V lost 5 bases and J lost 6, with 14 bases in between. Germline CDR1 reads KGHSH; CDR2 reads LQKENI. The CDR3 is 14 residues long. CDR3 sequence (DNA): TGTGCCAGCTCATATACAGGCATGGGTCAGCCCCAGCATTTT. Its translation: CASSYTGMGQPQHF. The full variable domain, with the rest looked up from reference TRBV18 and TRBJ1-5, is NAGVMQNPRHLVRRRGQEARLRCSPMKGHSHVYWYRQLPEEGLKFMVYLQKENIIDESGMPKERFSAEFPKEGPSILRIQQVVRGDSAAYFCASSYTGMGQPQHFGDGTRLSIL.

The V gene is TRBV11-2, the J gene TRBJ2-6; D is ambiguous. The CDR3 covers 17 residues. CDR1 and CDR2 (germline): SGHAT, FQNNGV. V gave up 4 bases and J gave up 0 bases, with 13 bases separating them. The CDR3 DNA is TGTGCCAGCAGCTCCATCCGAGTGGCCTCTGGGGCCAACGTCCTGACTTTC. This codes for CASSSIRVASGANVLTF.

A few counts support this clonotype. The rearrangement uses TRBV12-3 or TRBV12-4 and TRBJ2-1, with unresolved D. V lost 2 bases to trimming and J lost 8 bases, with 16 bases between them. This CDR3 is 15 amino acids long. DNA of the CDR3: TGTGCCAGCAGTTTATTAATGGACCCCGCGGATGAGCAGTTCTTC. It is translated as CASSLLMDPADEQFF.